The clone carrying this T cell receptor (beta chain) was picked up many times. The antigen is undetermined. By 5'RACE with 10-nucleotide random UMIs, the cDNA was made. TCRdb used MiXCR to reprocess the 5' RACE reads, holding one entry per CDR3 protein. The table shows about 30,000 distinct CDR3 sequences, with under 6.5% occurring only once. The sample is drawn from a study of neurological immune-mediated disorders. Study observations and caveats: The highest TCR clonal expansion occurred in HTLV-1-associated myelopathy; multiple sclerosis fell below healthy controls. No sharing of CDR3 amino acid sequences was observed among expanded clones across subjects, suggesting private repertoires in all groups.

The sequenced sample was CD4+ T cells from blood. The source is a woman aged 45-59 years in good health.

The CDR3 here is CASSLGHAGLSRETQYF. The CDR3 nucleotides read TGTGCCAGCAGCTTAGGGCACGCAGGGCTCAGCAGGGAGACCCAGTACTTC. V usage is TRBV7-2 and J usage is TRBJ2-5; D perhaps matches TRBD1 (5 bases). There are 17 residues in the CDR3. Germline CDR1 is SGHTA and CDR2 is FQGNSA. V was pared by 1 base and J by 5 bases, with 20 bases between.